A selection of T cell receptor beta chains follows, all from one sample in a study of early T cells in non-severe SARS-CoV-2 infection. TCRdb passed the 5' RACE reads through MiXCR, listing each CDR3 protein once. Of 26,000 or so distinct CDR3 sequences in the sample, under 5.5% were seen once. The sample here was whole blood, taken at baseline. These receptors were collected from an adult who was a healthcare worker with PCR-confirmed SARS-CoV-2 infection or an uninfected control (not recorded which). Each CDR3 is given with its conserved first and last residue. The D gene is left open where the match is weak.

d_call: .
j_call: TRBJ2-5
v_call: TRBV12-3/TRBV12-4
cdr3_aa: CASSLGQGETQYF

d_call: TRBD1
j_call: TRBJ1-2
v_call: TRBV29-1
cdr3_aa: CSAGQGQGYTF

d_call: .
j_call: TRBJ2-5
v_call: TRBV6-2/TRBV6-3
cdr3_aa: CASSTPGEETQYF

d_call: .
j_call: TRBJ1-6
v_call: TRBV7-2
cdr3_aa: CASSPAGSSYNSPLHF

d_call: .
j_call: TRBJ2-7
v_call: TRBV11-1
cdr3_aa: CASSFVSSYEQYF

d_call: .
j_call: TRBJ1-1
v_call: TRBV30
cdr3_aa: CAWSAQVETEAFF

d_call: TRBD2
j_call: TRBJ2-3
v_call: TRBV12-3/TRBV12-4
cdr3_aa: CASTERGNTDTQYF

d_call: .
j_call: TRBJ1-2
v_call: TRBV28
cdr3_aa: CASSLDKNYGYTF

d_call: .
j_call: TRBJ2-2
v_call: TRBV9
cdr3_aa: CAVSRTGRESTGELFF

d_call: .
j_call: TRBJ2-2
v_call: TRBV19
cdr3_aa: CATQPLRPNTGELFF

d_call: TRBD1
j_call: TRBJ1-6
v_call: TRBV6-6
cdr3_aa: CASSLLQGIESPLHF

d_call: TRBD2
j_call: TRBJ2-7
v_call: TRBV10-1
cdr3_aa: CASSESGLAGANEQYF

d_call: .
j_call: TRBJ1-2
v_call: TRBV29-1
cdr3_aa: CSAQGGYGYTF

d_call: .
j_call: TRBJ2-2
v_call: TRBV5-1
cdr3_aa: CASSLSVGGTGELFF

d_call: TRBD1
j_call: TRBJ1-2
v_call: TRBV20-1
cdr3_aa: CSARETGAINYGYTF

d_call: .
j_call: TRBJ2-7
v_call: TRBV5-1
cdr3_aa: CASSLEIGLEQYF

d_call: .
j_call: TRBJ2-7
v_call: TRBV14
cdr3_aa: CASSLGLVREQYF

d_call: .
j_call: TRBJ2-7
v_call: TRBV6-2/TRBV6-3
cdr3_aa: CASKAGSSYEQYF

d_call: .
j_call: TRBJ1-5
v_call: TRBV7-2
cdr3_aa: CASSLGHGSNQPQHF

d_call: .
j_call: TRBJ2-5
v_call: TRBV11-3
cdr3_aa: CASSPGRGTGGETQYF

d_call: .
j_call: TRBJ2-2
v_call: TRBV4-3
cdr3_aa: CASSQDLTGGRVTGELFF

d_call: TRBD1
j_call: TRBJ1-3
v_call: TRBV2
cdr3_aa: CASRQGAGNTIYF

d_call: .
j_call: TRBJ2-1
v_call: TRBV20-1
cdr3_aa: CSALHMGPYNEQFF

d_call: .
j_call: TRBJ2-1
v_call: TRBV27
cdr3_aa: CASSPDKGAYNEQFF

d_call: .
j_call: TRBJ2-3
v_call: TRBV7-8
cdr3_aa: CASSLVPETADTQYF

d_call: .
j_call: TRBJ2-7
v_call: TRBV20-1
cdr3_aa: CSASPRANSYEQYF

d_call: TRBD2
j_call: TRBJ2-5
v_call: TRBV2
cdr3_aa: CASKWASGSLETQYF

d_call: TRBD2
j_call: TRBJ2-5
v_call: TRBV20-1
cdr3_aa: CSARHIIGTSGRVEETQYF

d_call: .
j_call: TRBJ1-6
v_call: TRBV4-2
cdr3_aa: CASSQESENSPLHF

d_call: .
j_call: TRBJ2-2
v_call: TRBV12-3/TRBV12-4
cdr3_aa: CASSYDGTGELFF

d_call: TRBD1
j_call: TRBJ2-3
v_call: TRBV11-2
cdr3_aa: CASIEDRVADTQYF

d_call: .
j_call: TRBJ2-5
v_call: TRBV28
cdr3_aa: CASSRNRKETQYF

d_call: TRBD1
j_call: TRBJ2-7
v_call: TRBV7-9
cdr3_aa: CASSPRQGATYEQYF

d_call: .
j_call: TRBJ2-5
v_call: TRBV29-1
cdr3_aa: CSASLRGGEETQYF

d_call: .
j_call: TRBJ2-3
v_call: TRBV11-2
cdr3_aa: CASSLDRGFTTDTQYF

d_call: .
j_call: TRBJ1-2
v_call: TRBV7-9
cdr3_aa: CASSLEVVRSYF

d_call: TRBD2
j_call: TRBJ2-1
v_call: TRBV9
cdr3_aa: CASSPGTRSAPNEQFF

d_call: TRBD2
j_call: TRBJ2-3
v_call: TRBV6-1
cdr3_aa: CASSRTSGRAQETDTQYF

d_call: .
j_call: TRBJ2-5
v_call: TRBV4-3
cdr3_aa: CANSNSRQTQYF

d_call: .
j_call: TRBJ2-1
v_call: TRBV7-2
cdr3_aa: CASSQYLANEQFF

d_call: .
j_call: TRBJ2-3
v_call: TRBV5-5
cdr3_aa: CATQLGSRVGTDTQYF

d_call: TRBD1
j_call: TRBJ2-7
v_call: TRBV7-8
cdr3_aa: CASSLGTVVYEQYF

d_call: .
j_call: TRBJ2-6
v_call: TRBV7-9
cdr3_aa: CASRVGLPSGANVLTF

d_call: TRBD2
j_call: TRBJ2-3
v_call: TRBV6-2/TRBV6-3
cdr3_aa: CASIPGPSGRSTDTQYF

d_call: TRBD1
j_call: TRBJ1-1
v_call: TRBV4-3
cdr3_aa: CASSRAGTVNTEAFF

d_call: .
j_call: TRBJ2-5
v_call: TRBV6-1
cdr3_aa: CASRPSRDMTETQYF